Listed below are T cell receptor beta chains from one sample, sequenced in a study of cytomegalovirus exposure and HLA in healthy donors. Repertoires were generated with immunoSEQ multiplex PCR, while TCRdb's copy carries only in-frame clones and drops some. The table records 55,000 to 80,000 clones, about 75% of them present only once. Source material: PBMCs. The source is a middle-aged woman in good health and CMV-seropositive. Both conserved end residues are part of each CDR3.

CDR3aa: CASRGDVGNTIYF
v_gene: TRBV6-6

CDR3aa: CAWSVSLGADTQYF
v_gene: TRBV30

CDR3aa: CASSATGAGNTIYF
v_gene: TRBV7-2

CDR3aa: CASSGRRGGDGYTF
v_gene: TRBV25-1

CDR3aa: CAWSGLAGGVPYNEQFF
v_gene: TRBV30

CDR3aa: CASSTGQIGYTF
v_gene: TRBV5-6

CDR3aa: CASSWDRDRGGNEQFF
v_gene: TRBV5-6

CDR3aa: CASSPGDYGYTF
v_gene: TRBV28

CDR3aa: CASSTRQGMRGLNHGYTF
v_gene: TRBV19

CDR3aa: CASSSIGGAGNQPQHF
v_gene: TRBV18

CDR3aa: CASSVGRQASNSPLHF
v_gene: TRBV9

CDR3aa: CASSPSSDYSYTF
v_gene: TRBV5-1

CDR3aa: CASSQELPRGRHQPQHF
v_gene: TRBV14

CDR3aa: CASSQLFSSTDTQYF
v_gene: TRBV5-1

CDR3aa: CASSLGQVNYEQYF
v_gene: TRBV6-5

CDR3aa: CASSYGFGRNQPQHF
v_gene: TRBV6-5

CDR3aa: CASSQEGRRTIYF
v_gene: TRBV14

CDR3aa: CASRVRPDSYEQYF
v_gene: TRBV5-6

CDR3aa: CASSLRVTGEGEQYF
v_gene: TRBV11-2

CDR3aa: CASSSWTSGGHEQYF
v_gene: TRBV5-4

CDR3aa: CAWRPTEAFF
v_gene: TRBV30

CDR3aa: CASSLGGSSYNSPLHF
v_gene: TRBV5-1

CDR3aa: CASTPPVTGGEQYF
v_gene: TRBV6-5

CDR3aa: CAWSPTGRSGNTIYF
v_gene: TRBV30

CDR3aa: CASKRTALSYEQYF
v_gene: TRBV7-8

CDR3aa: CASSLEQLGAGNTIYF
v_gene: TRBV5-5

CDR3aa: CASSEASSGGDTQYF
v_gene: TRBV6-1

CDR3aa: CASRPPGDEKLFF
v_gene: TRBV6-5

CDR3aa: CASSGAGARGGEKLFF
v_gene: TRBV19

CDR3aa: CATSREGGVTDTQYF
v_gene: TRBV15

CDR3aa: CASSSTDTQYF
v_gene: TRBV5-1

CDR3aa: CASSTAGEYEQYF
v_gene: TRBV2

CDR3aa: CASSVVSSADDTQYF
v_gene: TRBV9

CDR3aa: CASRPRAGGQVEQFF
v_gene: TRBV27

CDR3aa: CASSYRTGMTEAFF
v_gene: TRBV19

CDR3aa: CASSLLAQGLEYF
v_gene: TRBV11-2

CDR3aa: CASRSRGQDSPLHF
v_gene: TRBV2

CDR3aa: CASSLAGSTDTQYF
v_gene: TRBV13

CDR3aa: CASRLNRGSYEQYF
v_gene: TRBV6-5

CDR3aa: CSAWDSYGYTF
v_gene: TRBV20-1

CDR3aa: CASSKGLAGFEQFF
v_gene: TRBV7-2

CDR3aa: CASSLKHRSHEQYF
v_gene: TRBV5-6

CDR3aa: CAWGRAYEQYF
v_gene: TRBV7-7

CDR3aa: CASRPDISGANVLTF
v_gene: TRBV5-4

CDR3aa: CASSGTGVAGELFF
v_gene: TRBV19

CDR3aa: CASSMRRGKDSSPLHF
v_gene: TRBV21-1

CDR3aa: CASSGGRSSYEQYF
v_gene: TRBV2

CDR3aa: CASSLFGAGLSYEQYF
v_gene: TRBV7-2

CDR3aa: CASSTHGGGGGQPQHF
v_gene: TRBV21-1

CDR3aa: CASAPGQGRRSGPSALGNEQYF
v_gene: TRBV19

CDR3aa: CASSPYPVPAGDYGYTF
v_gene: TRBV27